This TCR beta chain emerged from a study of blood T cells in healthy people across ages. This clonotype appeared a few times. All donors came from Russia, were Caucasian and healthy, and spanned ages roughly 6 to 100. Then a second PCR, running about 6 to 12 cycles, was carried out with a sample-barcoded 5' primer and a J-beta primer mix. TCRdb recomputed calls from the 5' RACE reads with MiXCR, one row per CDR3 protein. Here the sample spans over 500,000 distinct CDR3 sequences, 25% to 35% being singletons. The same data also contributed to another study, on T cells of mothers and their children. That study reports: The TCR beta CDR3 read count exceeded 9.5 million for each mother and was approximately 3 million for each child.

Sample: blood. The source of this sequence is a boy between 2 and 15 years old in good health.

This chain's CDR3 is CASSPVRVRGQETQYF. DNA for the CDR3: TGTGCCAGCAGCCCTGTCCGGGTCAGGGGGCAAGAGACCCAGTACTTC. The genes are TRBV7-2 and TRBJ2-5; 7 bases map to TRBD1. Germline trimming cut 5 bases from V and 2 bases from J; bases unmatched to any gene: 11. The CDR3 covers 16 residues. The V gene's germline CDR1 is SGHTA and CDR2 FQGNSA.